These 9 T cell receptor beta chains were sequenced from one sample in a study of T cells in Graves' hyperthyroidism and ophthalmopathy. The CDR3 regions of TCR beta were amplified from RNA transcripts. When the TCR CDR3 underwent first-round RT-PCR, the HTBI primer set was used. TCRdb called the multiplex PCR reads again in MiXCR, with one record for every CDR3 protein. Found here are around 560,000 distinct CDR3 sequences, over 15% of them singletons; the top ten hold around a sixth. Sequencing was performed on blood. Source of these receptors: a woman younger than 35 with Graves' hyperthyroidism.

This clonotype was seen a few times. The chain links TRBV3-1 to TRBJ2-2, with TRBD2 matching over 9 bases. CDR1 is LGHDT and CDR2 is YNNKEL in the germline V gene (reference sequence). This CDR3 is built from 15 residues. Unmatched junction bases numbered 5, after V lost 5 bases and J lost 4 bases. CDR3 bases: TGTGCCAGCAGCTTAGGACTAGCGACCACCGGGGAGCTGTTTTTT. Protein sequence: CASSLGLATTGELFF. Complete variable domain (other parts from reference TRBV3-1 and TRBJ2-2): DTAVSQTPKYLVTQMGNDKSIKCEQNLGHDTMYWYKQDSKKFLKIMFSYNNKELIINETVPNRFSPKSPDKAHLNLHINSLELGDSAVYFCASSLGLATTGELFFGEGSRLTVL.

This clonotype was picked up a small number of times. The CDR3 sequence is CASSWGTGIGNEQFF. The CDR3 coding sequence is TGTGCCAGCAGTTGGGGGACAGGGATTGGCAATGAGCAGTTCTTC. The V gene is TRBV27, the J gene TRBJ2-1, with 9 positions matching TRBD1. Looked up from germline, CDR1 is MNHEY and CDR2 is SMNVEV (reference sequence). Trimming took 4 bases from V and 6 from J; bases not matched to a gene: 7. This CDR3 is 15 amino acids long.

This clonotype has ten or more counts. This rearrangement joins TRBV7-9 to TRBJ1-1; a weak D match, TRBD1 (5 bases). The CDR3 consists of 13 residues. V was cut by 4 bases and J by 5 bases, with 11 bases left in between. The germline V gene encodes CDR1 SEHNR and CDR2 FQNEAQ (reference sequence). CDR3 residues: CASSSRGRTEAFF. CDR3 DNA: TGTGCCAGCAGCTCCCGGGGGAGAACTGAAGCTTTCTTT.

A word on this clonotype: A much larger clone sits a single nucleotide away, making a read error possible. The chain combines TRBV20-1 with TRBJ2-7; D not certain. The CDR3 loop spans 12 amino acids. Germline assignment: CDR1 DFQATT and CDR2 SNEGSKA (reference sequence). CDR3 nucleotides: TGCAGTGCTAGAGATCACAGATACGAGCGGTACTTC. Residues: CSARDHRYERYF.

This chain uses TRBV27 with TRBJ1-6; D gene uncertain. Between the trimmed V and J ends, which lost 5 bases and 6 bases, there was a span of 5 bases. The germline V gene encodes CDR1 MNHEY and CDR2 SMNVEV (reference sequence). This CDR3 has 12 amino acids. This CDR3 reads CASSPINSPLHF. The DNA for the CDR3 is TGTGCCAGCAGTCCAATTAATTCACCCCTCCACTTT.

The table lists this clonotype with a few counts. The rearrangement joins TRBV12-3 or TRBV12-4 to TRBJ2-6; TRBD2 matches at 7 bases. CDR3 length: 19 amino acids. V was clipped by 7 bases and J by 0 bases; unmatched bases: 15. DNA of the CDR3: TGTGCCAGCATTGAGGACGGGGGGAGGGCCAACTCTGGGGCCAACGTCCTGACTTTC. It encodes CASIEDGGRANSGANVLTF.

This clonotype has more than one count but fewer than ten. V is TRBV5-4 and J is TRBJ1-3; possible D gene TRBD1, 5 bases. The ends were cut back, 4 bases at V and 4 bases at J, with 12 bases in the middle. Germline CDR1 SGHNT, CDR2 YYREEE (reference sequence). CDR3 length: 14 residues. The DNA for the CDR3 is TGTGCCAGCAGCCGGGGGATTCAAGGAAACACCATATATTTT. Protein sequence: CASSRGIQGNTIYF. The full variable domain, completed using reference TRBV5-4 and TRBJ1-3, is ETGVTQSPTHLIKTRGQQVTLRCSSQSGHNTVSWYQQALGQGPQFIFQYYREEENGRGNFPPRFSGLQFPNYSSELNVNALELDDSALYLCASSRGIQGNTIYFGEGSWLTVV.

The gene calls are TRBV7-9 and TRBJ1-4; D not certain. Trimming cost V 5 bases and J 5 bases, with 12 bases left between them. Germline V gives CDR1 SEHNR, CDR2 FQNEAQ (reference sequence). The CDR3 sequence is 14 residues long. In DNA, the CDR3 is TGTGCCAGCAGCATTCCGGGATCGAATGAAAAACTGTTTTTT. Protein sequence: CASSIPGSNEKLFF. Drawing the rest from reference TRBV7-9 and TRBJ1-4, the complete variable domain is DTGVSQNPRHKITKRGQNVTFRCDPISEHNRLYWYRQTLGQGPEFLTYFQNEAQLEKSRLLSDRFSAERPKGSFSTLEIQRTEQGDSAMYLCASSIPGSNEKLFFGSGTQLSVL.

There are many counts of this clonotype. The CDR3 sequence: CASSEAGQVYEQYF. CDR3 bases: TGTGCCAGCAGTGAAGCGGGACAGGTCTACGAGCAGTACTTC. The V and J genes are TRBV6-1 and TRBJ2-7; 8 bases agree with TRBD1. This CDR3 comprises 14 residues. The V and J ends lost 0 bases and 3 bases, in that order; junction bases with no gene match: 1. Per germline, CDR1 MNHNS and CDR2 SASEGT.